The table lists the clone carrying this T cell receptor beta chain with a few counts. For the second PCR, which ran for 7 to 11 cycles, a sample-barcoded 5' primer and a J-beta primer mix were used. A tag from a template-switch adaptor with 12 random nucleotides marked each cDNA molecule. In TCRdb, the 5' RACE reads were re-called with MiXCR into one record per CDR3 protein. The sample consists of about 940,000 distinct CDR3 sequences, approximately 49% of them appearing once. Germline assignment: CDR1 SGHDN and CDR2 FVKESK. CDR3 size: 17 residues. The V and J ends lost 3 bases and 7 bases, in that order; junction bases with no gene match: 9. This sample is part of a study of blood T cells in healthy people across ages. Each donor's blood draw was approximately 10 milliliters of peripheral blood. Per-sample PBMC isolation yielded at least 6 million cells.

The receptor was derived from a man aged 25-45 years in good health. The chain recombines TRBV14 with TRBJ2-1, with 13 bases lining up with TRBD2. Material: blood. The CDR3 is CASSHDSRTSGGNEQFF. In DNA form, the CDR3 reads TGTGCCAGCAGCCACGACAGCCGGACTAGCGGGGGTAATGAGCAGTTCTTC.